The T cell receptor (beta chain) described here comes from a study of CD8 T cells in Susac syndrome. Looking at the study overall: When their blood was taken, the Susac syndrome patients had either not yet had any therapy, were taking corticosteroids, or were taking intravenous immunoglobulin alone.

With random hexamers, reverse transcription was performed on roughly 0.45 to 1 ug of RNA. A single record per CDR3 protein comes from TCRdb applying MiXCR to the immunoSEQ multiplex PCR reads. The sample carries roughly 75,000 distinct CDR3 sequences, 93% recorded once. This TCR was sampled from a human donor with Susac syndrome. Material: CD4+ T cells from PBMCs.

In DNA, the CDR3 is TGTGCCAGCAGTGAAGCGGTGGGACAGGGCTATCAGCCCCAGCATTTT. This encodes CASSEAVGQGYQPQHF. The chain has TRBV6-1 and TRBJ1-5; 9 bases agree with TRBD1. This CDR3 contains 16 residues. Looked up from germline, CDR1 is MNHNS and CDR2 is SASEGT. V lost 0 bases to trimming and J lost 5 bases; unmatched junction nucleotides: 5.